These 17 T cell receptor beta chains share one sample of origin, sequenced in a study of CD8+ T cells in alopecia areata (dated by TCRdb to about 2018). Lesional scalp punch biopsies and peripheral blood were collected from alopecia areata patients. The library was made by the immunoSEQ multiplex PCR assay. For TCR sequencing, RNA was extracted from every sample and reverse transcribed into cDNA to serve as template. Imported from immuneACCESS, the table was reduced by TCRdb to in-frame sequences with V and J called. These copies leave out some clones; in studies compared against another copy, an unresolved V gene accounts for under half, and the cause of the remainder is not known. The sample yields approximately 12,000 clones; over 60% were counted once. More than 12% of the sample is taken by the ten largest. The specimen was skin. Receptors were obtained from a human donor with alopecia areata.

The chain carries TRBV29-1 and TRBJ1-1; a possible D gene is TRBD1 (5 bases). The germline V and J ends were trimmed by 7 bases and 5 bases, with 17 bases remaining between them. The CDR3 loop spans 13 amino acids. The V gene's germline CDR1 is SQVTM and CDR2 ANQGSEA. CDR3 sequence: CSGGASGGTEAFF. Written as DNA, the CDR3 is TGCAGCGGCGGGGCCAGCGGAGGGACTGAAGCTTTCTTT.

This sequence joins TRBV5-1 and TRBJ2-1; no reliable D call. This CDR3 spans 17 amino acids. Trimming shortened V by 6 bases and J by 0 bases, and 19 bases separated the two germline ends. Germline CDR1 reads SGHRS; CDR2 reads YFSETQ. CDR3 residues: CASTVISGPSSYNEQFF. The CDR3 DNA reads TGCGCCAGCACCGTAATCTCCGGGCCCAGCTCCTACAATGAGCAGTTCTTC.

The chain joins TRBV5-1 to TRBJ1-1; 8 bases line up with TRBD1. The V gene end was trimmed by 1 base and the J gene end by 3 bases; junction bases not matched to a gene: 5. Germline lookup yields CDR1 SGHRS and CDR2 YFSETQ. This CDR3 has 15 amino acids. The DNA of the CDR3 is TGCGCCAGCAGCTTGACAGGGGGAAAGTACACTGAAGCTTTCTTT. Translated, it gives CASSLTGGKYTEAFF. Full variable domain (outside the CDR3, taken from reference TRBV5-1 and TRBJ1-1): KAGVTQTPRYLIKTRGQQVTLSCSPISGHRSVSWYQQTPGQGLQFLFEYFSETQRNKGNFPGRFSGRQFSNSRSEMNVSTLELGDSALYLCASSLTGGKYTEAFFGQGTRLTVV.

The chain carries TRBV9 and TRBJ1-2; a weak D match, TRBD1 (5 bases). Germline CDR1 SGDLS, CDR2 YYNGEE. This CDR3 region has 14 residues. Trimming left V 2 bases short and J 5 bases short, with 13 bases between. The DNA of the CDR3 is TGTGCCAGCAGCGTGCAGGAAGGGGCTTATGGCTACACCTTC. Residues: CASSVQEGAYGYTF. The full variable domain, completed using reference TRBV9 and TRBJ1-2, is DSGVTQTPKHLITATGQRVTLRCSPRSGDLSVYWYQQSLDQGLQFLIQYYNGEERAKGNILERFSAQQFPDLHSELNLSSLELGDSALYFCASSVQEGAYGYTFGSGTRLTVV.

The CDR3 DNA follows: TGTGCCAGCAGCTTTTCTGGGGCCAACGTCCTGACTTTC. Its translation: CASSFSGANVLTF. This chain uses TRBV7-2 with TRBJ2-6, with D hard to call. Per germline, CDR1 SGHTA and CDR2 FQGNSA. There are 13 residues in the CDR3. V dropped 3 bases and J dropped 1 base, with 1 base sitting between them. Full variable domain (outside the CDR3, taken from reference TRBV7-2 and TRBJ2-6): GAGVSQSPSNKVTEKGKDVELRCDPISGHTALYWYRQSLGQGLEFLIYFQGNSAPDKSGLPSDRFSAERTGGSVSTLTIQRTQQEDSAVYLCASSFSGANVLTFGAGSRLTVL.

V and J are TRBV29-1 and TRBJ1-2, with D maybe TRBD1 (5 bases). Germline CDR1 reads SQVTM; CDR2 reads ANQGSEA. The CDR3 has 16 residues. V shed 3 bases and J shed 0 bases, with 17 bases lying between them. The CDR3 loop reads CSVEGQGRDSNYGYTF. In nucleotides, the CDR3 is TGCAGCGTTGAGGGGCAGGGAAGGGATTCTAACTATGGCTACACCTTC.

This clone was recorded a few times. The chain links TRBV7-2 to TRBJ2-5, with TRBD2 identical over 7 bases. Germline values: CDR1 SGHTA, CDR2 FQGNSA. V gave up 1 base and J gave up 3 bases; unmatched junction bases: 5. There are 15 residues in the CDR3. The CDR3 sequence is CASSLGGAGEETQYF. The CDR3 region has the DNA TGTGCCAGCAGCTTAGGAGGGGCGGGGGAAGAGACCCAGTACTTC.

The rearrangement uses TRBV5-1 and TRBJ2-2, with a weak D call TRBD1 (5 bases). V shed 2 bases and J shed 0 bases, with 17 bases lying between them. CDR3 length: 18 amino acids. CDR1 and CDR2 from the germline V gene are SGHRS and YFSETQ. CDR3 protein: CASSFVLRTQANTGELFF. CDR3 coding DNA: TGCGCCAGCAGCTTCGTATTACGGACACAGGCGAACACCGGGGAGCTGTTTTTT.

This clone was counted only a few times. This sequence joins TRBV5-1 and TRBJ2-2; the D gene is possibly TRBD1 (6 bases). The V gene lost 3 bases and the J gene lost 2 bases, with 14 bases spanning the gap. CDR1 is SGHRS and CDR2 is YFSETQ in the germline V gene. The CDR3 runs to 16 residues. CDR3 region: CASSYTGTTNTGELFF. In nucleotides, the CDR3 is TGCGCCAGCAGCTATACCGGGACAACTAACACCGGGGAGCTGTTTTTT. The whole variable domain, remainder taken from reference TRBV5-1 and TRBJ2-2, is KAGVTQTPRYLIKTRGQQVTLSCSPISGHRSVSWYQQTPGQGLQFLFEYFSETQRNKGNFPGRFSGRQFSNSRSEMNVSTLELGDSALYLCASSYTGTTNTGELFFGEGSRLTVL.

The chain recombines TRBV9 with TRBJ2-2, with a tentative D call TRBD2 (5 bases). Trimming cost V 0 bases and J 6 bases, with 6 bases left between them. CDR1 is SGDLS and CDR2 is YYNGEE in the germline V gene. The CDR3 is 13 amino acids. The CDR3 spells CASSVVSAGELFF. CDR3 DNA: TGTGCCAGCAGCGTAGTTAGCGCCGGGGAGCTGTTTTTT.

The J gene is TRBJ1-2, the V gene TRBV28, with a weak D call TRBD1 (5 bases). Germline assignment: CDR1 MDHEN and CDR2 SYDVKM. Trimming left V 2 bases short and J 10 bases short, with 14 bases between. CDR3 length: 13 amino acids. As DNA, the CDR3 is TGTGCCAGCAGTTTACCGGGGGGAATGGCCTACACCTTC. This gives the protein CASSLPGGMAYTF.

CDR3 nucleotide sequence: TGCGCCAGCAGCCAGGCGGACACTCTAGACGGGGAGCAGTTCTTC. Translated: CASSQADTLDGEQFF. The chain uses TRBV4-1 and TRBJ2-1; TRBD1 is a possible D gene (5 bases). The CDR3 is 15 amino acids. CDR1 is MGHRA and CDR2 is YSYEKL in the germline V gene. Trimming shortened V by 3 bases and J by 10 bases, and 19 bases separated the two germline ends.

This clone was recorded once. This sequence joins TRBV2 and TRBJ2-5; TRBD1 matches at 10 bases. J was trimmed by 5 bases and V by 4 bases; bases with no gene match: 4. Germline assignment: CDR1 SNHLY and CDR2 FYNNEI. This CDR3 comprises 14 residues. The CDR3 loop is CASSGQGAGETQYF. As DNA, the CDR3 is TGTGCCAGCAGTGGACAGGGGGCGGGTGAGACCCAGTACTTC.

The chain uses TRBV7-2 and TRBJ1-1, with D unclear. The germline V and J ends were trimmed by 3 bases and 2 bases, with 10 bases remaining between them. The CDR3 contains 14 residues. Germline CDR1 SGHTA, CDR2 FQGNSA. The CDR3: CASSFKVLNTEAFF. The CDR3, as DNA: TGTGCCAGCAGCTTTAAGGTTCTTAACACTGAAGCTTTCTTT.

The genes are TRBV7-2 and TRBJ2-3, with a tentative D call TRBD2 (5 bases). CDR3 length equals 14 residues. Germline CDR1 is SGHTA and CDR2 is FQGNSA. Trimming shortened V by 3 bases and J by 2 bases, and 9 bases separated the two germline ends. The CDR3 DNA reads as TGTGCCAGCAGCTTTAAAGCGGCCACAGATACGCAGTATTTT. Protein product: CASSFKAATDTQYF. Full variable domain (remainder filled in from reference TRBV7-2 and TRBJ2-3): GAGVSQSPSNKVTEKGKDVELRCDPISGHTALYWYRQSLGQGLEFLIYFQGNSAPDKSGLPSDRFSAERTGGSVSTLTIQRTQQEDSAVYLCASSFKAATDTQYFGPGTRLTVL.

The chain uses TRBV6-1 and TRBJ2-2; D might be TRBD1 (5 bases). Germline CDR1 MNHNS, CDR2 SASEGT. CDR3 size: 13 residues. V was trimmed by 8 bases and J by 7 bases, leaving 14 bases between them. The CDR3 spells CASLGSGFGELFF. DNA for the CDR3: TGTGCCAGCCTAGGTTCAGGGTTCGGGGAGCTGTTTTTT.

This sequence joins TRBV2 and TRBJ2-3; 8 bases match TRBD2. Germline trimming cut 7 bases from V and 5 bases from J; bases unmatched to any gene: 11. This CDR3 is built from 15 residues. From germline, CDR1 is SNHLY and CDR2 FYNNEI. The CDR3, as DNA: TGTGCCAGCACTCCACTAGCGGTATTAGGAGATACGCAGTATTTT. This sequence encodes CASTPLAVLGDTQYF.